This TCR beta chain was profiled in a study of blood T cell repertoires in COVID-19 (dated by TCRdb to about 2020). In terms of the full investigation: Collaborator samples came from the United States, Italy and Spain and covered acute and convalescent phases of COVID-19. Sample metadata almost always included a de-identified subject ID, COVID-19 status, age in years and sex. Where available, HLA class I and class II types were taken from metadata supplied by the sample provider and were not determined by assay-based typing. The samples were drawn from the first 160 participants of the ongoing ImmuneRACE study and from 1,200 or so subjects provided by 6 global collaborators. The dataset comprised deeply sampled blood TCRbeta repertoires from subjects exposed to, actively infected with, or recovered from COVID-19. The prospective study material was composed of cDNA or gDNA derived from T cells, B-cell-depleted T cells, or PBMCs. The repertoires were released in a freely available public database intended as a resource for research on the immune response to SARS-CoV-2.

TCRbeta CDR3 regions were amplified from genomic DNA by means of the immunoSEQ Assay, a bias-controlled multiplex PCR. Per the source publication's procedure: Nucleated cell counts per sample were estimated from amplification of reference gene primers within the assay. Sequence reads were collapsed and filtered to measure the absolute abundance of every unique TCRbeta CDR3 rearrangement. For each sample, productive Simpson clonality was calculated as the square root of Simpson's diversity index across productive rearrangements. TCRdb retrieved this table from immuneACCESS and kept in-frame rearrangements only. Not all clones are present; in checked studies, unresolved V genes account for under half, and no reason is known for the remainder. V and J calls and clone size are those listed in that table; D and trimming were worked out from the DNA. This sample holds some 380,000 clones; around 89% were observed only once. The top ten clonotypes cover about 6.8% of the sample.

The germline V gene encodes CDR1 SGDLS and CDR2 YYNGEE. V trim: 2 bases; J trim: 3 bases; unmatched bases: 1. The CDR3, from cysteine to phenylalanine, totals 13 residues. Only the CDR3 DNA stays, 39 bases, in frame from base 1. The investigation overall reported the following: Clinical and demographic metadata were provided uncurated, with the amount varying by source and participant.

Whole blood was collected in K2EDTA tubes by collaborating institutions according to the institutions' own protocols. For TCRbeta analysis, collaborators shipped samples as frozen whole blood, isolated PBMCs, or DNA extracted from either of those sample types. A single count supports this clone. Its target antigen remains unknown. No much larger clonotype is one base removed from it; base qualities were not supplied. Sequences were obtained from peripheral blood. The clonotype was recovered from a man aged 18 to 30 with active or convalescent COVID-19. The sequence links TRBV9 to TRBJ2-7, with 8 junctional bases fitting TRBD2. For the CDR3, the sequence is CASSVTSDYEQYF. The nucleotide sequence reads as follows: TGTGCCAGCAGCGTGACTAGCGACTACGAGCAGTACTTC.